The rows below give T cell receptor beta chains drawn from one sample of a study of T-cell memory formation after mild COVID-19. TCRdb reprocessed the 5' RACE reads via MiXCR and lists one record per CDR3 protein. The data show hundreds of thousands of distinct CDR3 sequences, around 20% seen once. Sample: PBMCs or a T cell subset sorted from them (not recorded which). The receptors here all came from an adult woman who had mild COVID-19 (a few samples of this study predate the infection). Cell type and time point are not known. Each CDR3 is given with its conserved first and last residue. D genes are given only for firm matches. A clone size is listed for some rows: how often the clone was seen (once, few, many), or a class if it is expanded.

TRBJ2-5 | TRBD1 | - | TRBV5-4 | 16 | CASSSYGQGGVGTQYF | TGTGCCAGCAGCTCCTATGGACAGGGGGGCGTTGGGACCCAGTACTTC
TRBJ2-7 | - | - | TRBV30 | 12 | CAWSTNEREQYF | TGTGCCTGGAGTACCAATGAGCGCGAGCAGTACTTC
TRBJ1-2 | - | few | TRBV7-2 | 13 | CASSSPGHYGYTF | TGTGCCAGCAGCTCACCGGGACATTATGGCTACACCTTC
TRBJ2-3 | - | - | TRBV7-2 | 15 | CASSLVSPLTDTQYF | TGTGCCAGCAGCTTAGTTTCGCCCCTCACAGATACGCAGTATTTT
TRBJ2-4 | TRBD2 | few | TRBV20-1 | 17 | CSARPLAGDPTKNIQYF | TGCAGTGCTAGACCGCTAGCGGGGGACCCGACGAAAAACATTCAGTACTTC
TRBJ2-7 | TRBD1 | - | TRBV5-1 | 15 | CASSRRGQELGEQYF | TGCGCCAGCAGCCGACGGGGACAGGAATTAGGGGAGCAGTACTTC
TRBJ2-2 | - | few | TRBV6-2/TRBV6-3 | 12 | CASSVAYGELFF | TGTGCCAGCAGTGTAGCTTACGGGGAGCTGTTTTTT
TRBJ2-3 | TRBD2 | few | TRBV7-2 | 18 | CASSLAGLAGVGADTQYF | TGTGCCAGCAGCTTAGCGGGACTAGCGGGAGTGGGTGCAGATACGCAGTATTTT
TRBJ1-2 | - | few | TRBV12-3/TRBV12-4 | 12 | CASSRMGYGYTF | TGTGCCAGCAGCCGGATGGGCTATGGCTACACCTTC
TRBJ2-2 | - | - | TRBV28 | 17 | CASSLFRGQGWTGELFF | TGTGCCAGCAGTTTGTTCCGTGGGCAGGGGTGGACCGGGGAGCTGTTTTTT
TRBJ2-3 | - | few | TRBV30 | 11 | CAWTVGDTQYF | TGTGCCTGGACCGTCGGGGATACGCAGTATTTT
TRBJ1-2 | - | - | TRBV19 | 16 | CASIPVSRQGNYGYTF | TGTGCCAGTATCCCCGTATCCCGTCAGGGGAACTATGGCTACACCTTC
TRBJ2-1 | TRBD2 | - | TRBV7-2 | 13 | CASSTGGRLEQFF | TGTGCCAGCAGCACGGGGGGACGCCTAGAGCAGTTCTTC
TRBJ1-1 | - | - | TRBV4-1 | 12 | CASSQGFTEAFF | TGCGCCAGCAGCCAGGGGTTCACTGAAGCTTTCTTT
TRBJ1-1 | - | few | TRBV4-1 | 16 | CASSQERGRTRTEAFF | TGCGCCAGCAGCCAAGAGCGGGGGCGTACGAGGACTGAAGCTTTCTTT
TRBJ1-1 | - | few | TRBV29-1 | 13 | CSVERQLNTEAFF | TGCAGCGTTGAAAGGCAGCTGAACACTGAAGCTTTCTTT
TRBJ2-6 | - | - | TRBV6-6 | 15 | CASIEQGSGANVLTF | TGTGCCAGCATCGAACAGGGCTCTGGGGCCAACGTCCTGACTTTC
TRBJ2-7 | TRBD1 | few | TRBV7-9 | 16 | CASSPGTGVSKYEQYF | TGTGCCAGCAGCCCCGGGACAGGAGTCAGCAAATACGAGCAGTACTTC